This TCR beta chain was recorded in a study of T cells in Graves' hyperthyroidism and ophthalmopathy (dated by TCRdb to between 2018 and 2021). For context, the study as a whole: Peripheral blood was sampled at the time of initial diagnosis, prior to any treatment. To identify TCR V-J signatures that set the groups apart, the researchers used a discovery cohort of about a hundred patients, made up of about 44 with Graves' ophthalmopathy and some 58 with stable Graves' hyperthyroidism. Prospective prediction of ophthalmopathy was tested in an independent validation cohort of 18 to 20 hyperthyroidism patients and 17 patients who later progressed to ophthalmopathy. The 75 to 100 discovery patients were divided at random into training and test sets in a 7:3 ratio. In addition, the study compared T-cell repertoires in thyroid tissue and in blood from over 5 Graves' hyperthyroidism patients. After blood sampling, hyperthyroidism patients were treated with methimazole at a starting dose of 30 mg daily, and ophthalmopathy patients were treated with high-dose intravenous methylprednisolone. According to the paper, TCR Vbeta CDR3 sequencing was carried out on some 140 peripheral blood samples, which came from approximately 43 ophthalmopathy, roughly 75 hyperthyroidism and roughly 17 progressor patients. Summary of the overall study and its limitations: Blood samples also contained most of the expanded thyroid clonotypes (frequency above 0.001), which suggests that blood repertoires may reflect thyroid immune responses. Sample size was not statistically predetermined, and blinding of investigators to group allocation was not performed. Ophthalmopathy was separated from stable hyperthyroidism by a 13 V-J signature model, with just over 85% sensitivity and roughly 81% specificity obtained in cross-validation and 80%/75% obtained in testing. During validation, the model predicted progression to ophthalmopathy a median of around six months ahead of onset, with around 71% sensitivity and 72.22% specificity.

In the ophthalmopathy patients, disease was moderately to severely active, with a Clinical Activity Score of 3 or more, a NOSPECS grade of 4 or more, and a duration of less than 3 months. Patients with uncontrolled infections, other autoimmune diseases, pregnancy or lactation were excluded. Diagnoses relied on clinical symptoms, serum thyroxine and TRAb, thyroid ultrasound and orbital computed tomography. Ficoll-Paque density gradient centrifugation was used to isolate PBMCs from around 10 ml of fresh peripheral blood. Trizol reagent was used to extract total RNA, and RNA quality was then checked on an Agilent 2100 Bioanalyzer. Amplification of TCR beta CDR3 regions was carried out from RNA transcripts. The first round of RT-PCR for the TCR CDR3 was performed with the HTBI primer set and the Qiagen OneStep RT-PCR kit. A second multiplex PCR round built the libraries, followed by size selection and purification. Sequencing of the libraries was done on an Illumina HiSeq2000 using paired-end 100 bp reads. As for the original processing: Raw data were processed with SOAPnuke, discarding reads with adapters, uncalled bases, mean Phred below 15, or no exact constant-primer or identifier match. COPE v1.2.5 was used to merge high-quality paired reads, and clonotypes were defined as unique nucleotide sequences. MiTCR v1.1 was used to align the clonotypes against IMGT TRBV, TRBD and TRBJ reference segments. Only V-J combinations with frequency above 0.0001, covering approximately 99% of repertoires, were analysed. A TCS score was defined as the ratio between F50 (clonal expansion) and ExV (chaos), using BLOSUM62-based TCRdist between CDR3 peptides within each V-J. Welch's t-statistics and random forest reduced roughly 500 V-J features to roughly 13, which were used in a naive Bayes classifier (R e1071). Through fastp at Q25 and MiXCR, TCRdb rebuilt clones from the public reads, retaining in-frame beta chains. Entries are consolidated by CDR3 protein sequence, retaining the most common genes and DNA. These V and J calls derive from TCRdb rather than the authors' analysis. Within this sample are roughly 380,000 distinct CDR3 sequences, with 15% to 20% of them counted one time only. The top ten hold less than 20% of the sample.

This clonotype was counted a few times. This receptor's antigen is unknown. No per-base quality is available; no much larger clone lies one base away. This clonotype was sampled from a woman aged 35 to 49 with Graves' ophthalmopathy. Source material: blood.

The DNA reads TGTGCCAGTACCCGATTCGGACGGGAAAACTATGGCTACACCTTC. This yields the protein CASTRFGRENYGYTF. The sequence links TRBV19 to TRBJ1-2; the D gene assignment is ambiguous. CDR1 and CDR2 were assigned from the germline V gene (reference sequence) as LNHDA and SQIVND. The CDR3 numbers 15 residues from cysteine through phenylalanine. The CDR3 DNA has 45 bases and is translated from base 1. At the junction V is shortened by 7 bases and J by 2 bases, with 17 bases in between.